This T cell receptor beta chain was identified during a study of Graves' ophthalmopathy and Graves' hyperthyroidism. In the study overall: Peripheral blood was collected at initial diagnosis, before any treatment.

This clonotype has ten or more counts. This may come from a read error, since a much larger clone is one base off. V lost 6 bases to trimming and J lost 7 bases, with 13 bases between them. Germline V gene sequence: CDR1 MNHEY, CDR2 SMNVEV (reference sequence). The CDR3 runs to 14 residues. The TCR beta CDR3 regions underwent amplification from RNA transcripts. The library came from an HTBI-primed first-round RT-PCR and a second-round multiplex PCR. TCRdb reanalysed the multiplex PCR reads using MiXCR and keeps one entry per CDR3 protein. The table records roughly 350,000 distinct CDR3 sequences, about a sixth of them present only once. Patients were excluded if they had other autoimmune diseases or uncontrolled infections, and likewise if pregnancy or lactation applied. The source of the PBMCs was 8.5 to 10 ml of fresh peripheral blood.

The chain couples TRBV27 to TRBJ1-6; weak D call: TRBD1 (5 bases). This TCR came from an adult woman with stable Graves' hyperthyroidism. The sequenced material came from peripheral blood. The chain's CDR3 is CASRSRTTNSPLHF. In nucleotides, the CDR3 is TGTGCCAGCAGATCCAGGACAACCAATTCACCCCTCCACTTT.